Listed below are T cell receptor beta chains from one sample, sequenced in a study of neurological immune-mediated disorders. TCRdb passed the 5' RACE reads through MiXCR, listing each CDR3 protein once. The sample lists approximately 48,000 distinct CDR3 sequences; roughly 17% were seen once. Input material: PBMCs. The receptors stem from a man in his sixties in good health. The CDR3 runs from the conserved cysteine through the conserved F or W. The order of the fields is clone size, V gene, J gene, D gene, CDR3 DNA, CDR3 protein. A D gene is named only where the DNA matches it firmly. Rows may omit the clone size; those that give it use once, few, many or a size class.

>many|TRBV5-1|TRBJ2-5|.
TGCGCCAGCAGCTTGGGCAGGAGGGAGACCCAGTACTTC
CASSLGRRETQYF
>many|TRBV14|TRBJ2-1|TRBD2
TGTGCCAGCAGCCAAGGCCCGACTAGCGGGAGGTACCAAAGCTCCTACAATGAGCAGTTCTTC
CASSQGPTSGRYQSSYNEQFF
>many|TRBV9|TRBJ2-7|.
TGTGCCAGCAGCGCCCAGACAGGAACCCGGAGGGGAGAGCAGTACTTC
CASSAQTGTRRGEQYF
>many|TRBV10-3|TRBJ2-2|.
TGTGCCATCAGTGTAGAGGCCGACCCGAGTACCGGGGAGCTGTTTTTT
CAISVEADPSTGELFF
>many|TRBV6-5|TRBJ2-7|TRBD2
TGTGCCAGCAGTTACTACAGCGGGATCTTCTACGAGCAGTACTTC
CASSYYSGIFYEQYF
>many|TRBV5-1|TRBJ2-1|.
TGCGCCAGCAGCTTCAATCCTTCGACAGGTTCCTACAATGAGCAGTTCTTC
CASSFNPSTGSYNEQFF
>many|TRBV7-2|TRBJ2-3|.
TGTGCCAGCAGCTTAGGATCCGGCTCGGCCGGGGCTACGCAGTATTTT
CASSLGSGSAGATQYF
>many|TRBV12-3/TRBV12-4|TRBJ2-3|.
TGTGCCAGCAGTTCCCATACAGATACGCAGTATTTT
CASSSHTDTQYF
>many|TRBV28|TRBJ2-1|.
TGTGCCAGCAGTTCGCCCCAGGACAGCCGTCGGGAGCAGTTCTTC
CASSSPQDSRREQFF
>many|TRBV7-8|TRBJ1-4|.
TGTGCCAGCAGCTTAGGTCGAGGACAGAGGAATGAAAAACTGTTTTTT
CASSLGRGQRNEKLFF
>many|TRBV24-1|TRBJ2-3|.
TGTGCCACCCAAGACTACACCGGGGCAGATACGCAGTATTTT
CATQDYTGADTQYF
>.|TRBV4-3|TRBJ2-1|TRBD2
TGCGCCAGCAGCCGGGGACTAGCGTCGACCGTCCCTTCCTACAATGAGCAGTTCTTC
CASSRGLASTVPSYNEQFF
>many|TRBV12-3/TRBV12-4|TRBJ2-1|.
TGTGCCAGCAGTCGCAAGGGGGGTAGATTTGATGAGCAGTTCTTC
CASSRKGGRFDEQFF
>.|TRBV6-2/TRBV6-3|TRBJ2-2|.
TGTGCCATCGAATCGGCTAGCTGGCGGATCGGGGAGCTGGTTTTT
CAIESASWRIGELVF
>many|TRBV7-2|TRBJ2-5|TRBD2
TGTGCCAGCAGCTTACCGGGCCGCGGGGGGACCCAGTACTTC
CASSLPGRGGTQYF
>many|TRBV5-6|TRBJ2-5|TRBD1
TGTGCCAGCAGCCTGCAGACAGGGGGGCAGGCTAGAGAGACCCAGTACTTC
CASSLQTGGQARETQYF
>many|TRBV20-1|TRBJ2-1|TRBD2
TGCAGTGCCCCCGGGACTAGCGGAAGCTCCTACAATGAGCAGTTCTTC
CSAPGTSGSSYNEQFF
>.|TRBV29-1|TRBJ2-5|.
TGCAGCGTTGTGACTATCCAAGAGACCCAGTACTTC
CSVVTIQETQYF
>many|TRBV12-3/TRBV12-4|TRBJ2-7|.
TGTGCCAGCAGTTTTACAGGGCTGACGAACGAGCAGTACTTC
CASSFTGLTNEQYF
>many|TRBV5-1|TRBJ2-7|.
TGCGCCAGCAGCTTGGCGGAGGGAAGGTCCTACGAGCAGTACTTC
CASSLAEGRSYEQYF
>.|TRBV27|TRBJ2-7|TRBD2
TGTGCCTGCAGTTCAACAATCATAGCGGGAAGACTGTACGAGCAGTACTTC
CACSSTIIAGRLYEQYF
>many|TRBV7-2|TRBJ1-5|TRBD1
TGTGCCAGCAGCAAAGACAGGGGCCAGCCCCAGCATTTT
CASSKDRGQPQHF
>many|TRBV12-3/TRBV12-4|TRBJ2-7|.
TGTGCCAGCAGTTTCGGGGGACAGCTCCCAACCTACGAGCAGTACTTC
CASSFGGQLPTYEQYF
>many|TRBV12-3/TRBV12-4|TRBJ1-1|.
TGTGCCAGCAGTTTAGGGGGCAGTAACCCTCATCTAGCTTTCTTT
CASSLGGSNPHLAFF
>many|TRBV20-1|TRBJ2-1|TRBD2
TGCAGTGCTGCCCGACTAGCGGGAGGCAATGAGCAGTTCTTC
CSAARLAGGNEQFF
>many|TRBV9|TRBJ1-2|.
TGTGCCAGCAGCGTAGACCTCGAAGGAGCCGGCTACACCTTC
CASSVDLEGAGYTF
>.|TRBV6-5|TRBJ2-7|.
TGTGCCAGCAGTAAGGTTAGCGGACAGTCCTACGAGCAGTACTTC
CASSKVSGQSYEQYF
>few|TRBV11-3|TRBJ1-6|.
TGTGCCAGCAGCTCCGGGAACAATTCACCCCTCCACTTT
CASSSGNNSPLHF
>many|TRBV5-1|TRBJ2-1|.
TGCGCCAGCAGCTCGGACGGCGACAATGAGCAGTTCTTC
CASSSDGDNEQFF
>many|TRBV13|TRBJ2-2|.
TGTGCCAGCAGCCAAAACAGGGCCACCGGGGAGCTGTTTTTT
CASSQNRATGELFF
>many|TRBV7-6|TRBJ2-7|TRBD1
TGTGCCAGCAGCTCCGACAGGGGCCTTACCTACGAGCAGTACTTC
CASSSDRGLTYEQYF
>.|TRBV5-1|TRBJ1-2|.
TGCGCCAGTAGCCTGACAAGGGGCAGGTATGGCTACACCTTC
CASSLTRGRYGYTF
>.|TRBV5-1|TRBJ2-1|.
TGCGCCAGCAGCTTGGAGGGTTGGGGGATTCGGGACAATGAGCAGTTCTTC
CASSLEGWGIRDNEQFF
>.|TRBV5-1|TRBJ2-5|TRBD1
TGCACCAGCAGCATACCAGGGGGTGAAGTGACCCAGTACTTC
CTSSIPGGEVTQYF
>many|TRBV15|TRBJ2-6|TRBD1
TGTGCCACCAGCAGAAGGACAGGGGGCAATGGGGCCAACGTCCTGACTTTC
CATSRRTGGNGANVLTF
>many|TRBV5-1|TRBJ2-2|.
TGCGCCAGCAGCTTGGATGGTTCAGGGGAGGTCACCGGGGAGCTGTTTTTT
CASSLDGSGEVTGELFF
>.|TRBV6-4|TRBJ2-1|.
TGTGCCGGCAATACTCCTGCGCTAGCTTCCCCCAATGAGCAGTTCTTC
CAGNTPALASPNEQFF
>many|TRBV27|TRBJ2-7|TRBD1
TGTGCCAGCAGTTTCAAGATTATAGGACAGGGAAGCTCCTACGAGCAGTACTTC
CASSFKIIGQGSSYEQYF
>many|TRBV6-6|TRBJ2-3|.
TGTGCCAGCAGATATGCGGGACAGAACACAGATACGCAGTATTTT
CASRYAGQNTDTQYF
>many|TRBV9|TRBJ2-7|.
TGTGCCAGCAGCGTAGCTCCCGGGGGCCAATACGAGCAGTACTTC
CASSVAPGGQYEQYF
>many|TRBV5-1|TRBJ2-3|.
TGCGCCAGCAGCTTAATGACACCCAGCACAGATACGCAGTATTTT
CASSLMTPSTDTQYF
>many|TRBV4-3|TRBJ1-6|.
TGCGCCAGCAGCCGAAGACAGGACTATAATTCACCCCTCCACTTT
CASSRRQDYNSPLHF
>many|TRBV12-3/TRBV12-4|TRBJ2-3|.
TGTGCCAGCAGTTCCCCCCGGCCCAGCACAGATACGCAGTATTTT
CASSSPRPSTDTQYF
>many|TRBV11-2|TRBJ2-2|.
TGTGCCAGCAGCCCGGGACTCCCCACCCCGGAGCTGTTTTTT
CASSPGLPTPELFF
>many|TRBV7-2|TRBJ2-5|TRBD1
TGTGCCAGCAGTAGGGGACAGCACCAAGAGACCCAGTACTTC
CASSRGQHQETQYF
>.|TRBV10-3|TRBJ1-5|.
TGTGCCATCAGTGAGACGACAGTAAATCAGCCCCAGCATTTT
CAISETTVNQPQHF
>.|TRBV6-1|TRBJ1-6|.
TGTGCCAGCAGTGCGAAGGTTGGGTCACCCCTCCACTTT
CASSAKVGSPLHF
>many|TRBV29-1|TRBJ1-2|.
TGCAGCGTTGCAAAGGGGCAGAATTATGGCTACACCTTC
CSVAKGQNYGYTF